Here is one T cell receptor beta chain with its context. Its specificity is not known. This sample is drawn from a study of CXCR3-negative and CXCR3-positive naive CD8 T cells. The overall study: Per-library TRB read counts averaged about 1.5 +/- 0.3 million, adding up to around 140 million in total. Study observations and caveats: Cryopreserved cells showed partially decreased CXCR3 expression, and most assays used fresh PBMCs.

This CDR3 is 15 amino acids long. CDR1 and CDR2 from the germline V gene are LGHNA and YSLEER. The authors prepared UMI-labeled TRB cDNA libraries by 5' RACE. No DNA is given; TCRdb re-called the 5' RACE reads and lists each CDR3 protein once. In all, the sample yields some 38,000 distinct CDR3 sequences. The clonotype comes from a human donor in good health. Some clones in this sample may be carry-over from other donors' samples. The specimen sequenced was memory CD8+ T cells from blood. The V call is TRBV4-3, the J call TRBJ1-5. The CDR3 loop reads CASSQDRGSNQPQHF.